This T cell receptor beta chain was recovered during a study of blood T cells in healthy people across ages. Study findings and constraints: Comparison with aged donors showed that long-lived donors had more naive CD4+ cells and higher diversity. A strong correlation was seen between TCR beta diversity and naive T cell percentage.

V was trimmed by 7 bases and J by 5 bases, leaving 9 bases between them. The CDR3 totals 12 residues. Looked up from germline, CDR1 is MNHNS and CDR2 is SASEGT. The second PCR ran about 6 to 11 cycles with a sample-barcoded 5' primer and J-beta primers. From the 5' RACE reads, TCRdb called clonotypes with MiXCR, one entry per CDR3 protein. The sample lists 1.8 million or so distinct CDR3 sequences; roughly two fifths were seen once. As for this clonotype: Its antigen is still unknown.

This sequence was found in a human donor in good health. The material sequenced was blood. The rearrangement links TRBV6-1 to TRBJ2-1, with unresolved D. The CDR3 protein is CASNRPDNEQFF. CDR3 DNA sequence: TGTGCCAGCAATCGACCGGACAATGAGCAGTTCTTC.